The next 8 T cell receptor beta chains were all read from a single sample in a study of shared clonotypes between healthy human individuals. TCRdb's table, derived via immunoSEQ multiplex PCR, lists solely in-frame clones and lacks some. This sample has around 2.5 million clones, with roughly 93% found just once. Sequencing input: naive CD4+ T cells from PBMCs. The subset here: CD45RA+ positively selected. The receptor source for this set is a man aged 18 to 30 in good health. Some clones in this sample may be carry-over from other donors' samples.

Remarks on this clone: The sample has other DNA sequences that encode this CDR3 too. The V gene is TRBV6-5, the J gene TRBJ1-5; 10 nucleotides line up with TRBD1. The CDR3 has 14 amino acids. With V trimmed by 5 bases and J by 4 bases, 2 bases remained unmatched. CDR1 and CDR2 from the germline V gene are MNHEY and SVGAGI. The CDR3 sequence: CASSRTGGNQPQHF. The CDR3 coding sequence is TGTGCCAGCAGTAGGACAGGGGGTAATCAGCCCCAGCATTTT.

The chain links TRBV10-1 to TRBJ1-5; D gene ambiguous. Trimming took off 3 bases at V and 9 bases at J, with 9 bases between the two ends. The CDR3 contains 12 residues. Germline V gene sequence: CDR1 WNHNN, CDR2 SYGVQD (reference sequence). The CDR3 nucleotides are TGCGCCAGCAGTGATAGGCCCCGGCCCCAGCATTTT. It translates to CASSDRPRPQHF.

This clone came up once. V is TRBV19 and J is TRBJ2-7, with 9 bases identical to TRBD1. Germline V gives CDR1 LNHDA, CDR2 SQIVND (reference sequence). CDR3 size: 14 residues. Trimming took 5 bases from V and 5 from J; bases not matched to a gene: 7. This chain's CDR3 is CASSLGQGSHEQYF. As DNA, the CDR3 is TGTGCCAGTAGTCTGGGACAGGGTTCCCACGAGCAGTACTTC.

The chain recombines TRBV7-8 with TRBJ2-5, with 8 bases fitting TRBD2. The CDR3 is 14 amino acids. Germline CDR1 reads SGHVS; CDR2 reads FQNEAQ. The V segment lost 5 bases and the J segment 5 bases; nucleotides outside the gene matches: 7. The CDR3 DNA sequence: TGTGCCAGCAGCGAACGGACTAGCTGGGAGACCCAGTACTTC. Translated: CASSERTSWETQYF.

The genes are TRBV9 and TRBJ2-2; D remains unclear. CDR1 and CDR2 from the germline V gene are SGDLS and YYNGEE. The CDR3 extends over 14 amino acids. The V end lost 6 bases, the J end lost 6 bases, and 15 bases lay between the germline ends. CDR3 in DNA: TGTGCCAGCAAGCTTGACCTTGGGGCCGGGGAGCTGTTTTTT. Translated, it gives CASKLDLGAGELFF.

This CDR3 is CASSVGSLLNQPQHF. The CDR3 DNA is TGTGCCAGCAGTGTGGGCAGCTTATTGAATCAGCCCCAGCATTTT. This chain links TRBV2 with TRBJ1-5; D remains ambiguous. Germline assignment: CDR1 SNHLY and CDR2 FYNNEI. The V end was cut by 4 bases, the J end by 4 bases, with 14 bases between. CDR3 length equals 15 residues. Variable domain in full (rest from reference TRBV2 and TRBJ1-5): EPEVTQTPSHQVTQMGQEVILRCVPISNHLYFYWYRQILGQKVEFLVSFYNNEISEKSEIFDDQFSVERPDGSNFTLKIRSTKLEDSAMYFCASSVGSLLNQPQHFGDGTRLSIL.

V and J are TRBV28 and TRBJ2-7; D is ambiguous. The germline CDR1 and CDR2 sequences are MDHEN and SYDVKM. The CDR3 runs 15 residues. Trimming shortened V by 5 bases and J by 2 bases, and 16 bases separated the two germline ends. Written as DNA, the CDR3 is TGTGCCAGCAGTACCCACGGGCCCCCGGCCTACGAGCAGTACTTC. Protein product: CASSTHGPPAYEQYF.

V usage is TRBV21-1 and J usage is TRBJ2-7; the table assigns TRBD1, which was not confirmed against the DNA. TRBV21-1 is described as a pseudogene. This CDR3 has 15 residues. CDR3 protein: CASPQTGTGGFEQYF. CDR3 coding DNA: TGTGCCAGCCCCCAAACCGGGACAGGGGGCTTCGAGCAGTACTTC.